This T cell receptor beta chain derives from a study of blood T cell repertoires in COVID-19. About the study: Some COVID-19 samples were acute and others convalescent; all came from the United States, Italy and Spain. Sample material is recorded as cDNA or gDNA derived from T cells, B-cell-depleted T cells, or PBMCs.

In the authors' workflow: Estimates of nucleated cell counts were drawn from the amplification of reference gene primers. The protocol was immunoSEQ multiplex PCR, while the TCRdb copy is restricted to in-frame clones and leaves out a portion. V, J and clone size derive from that table, while D and trimming were established from the DNA sequence. The table shows about 70,000 clones, with roughly four fifths occurring only once. The CDR3 sequence is 15 residues long. Germline loops: CDR1 LNHDA, CDR2 SQIVND (reference sequence). J was trimmed by 3 bases and V by 5 bases; bases with no gene match: 6. This chain joins TRBV19 and TRBJ1-2; 10 bases agree with TRBD1. This clonotype originated in a woman aged 65 to 85 with acute or convalescent COVID-19. The sequenced sample was peripheral blood. CDR3 in DNA: TGTGCCAGTAGTGCGGGACAGGGGAACGACTATGGCTACACCTTC. Residues: CASSAGQGNDYGYTF. The full variable domain, with the rest looked up from reference TRBV19 and TRBJ1-2, is DGGITQSPKYLFRKEGQNVTLSCEQNLNHDAMYWYRQDPGQGLRLIYYSQIVNDFQKGDIAEGYSVSREKKESFPLTVTSAQKNPTAFYLCASSAGQGNDYGYTFGSGTRLTVV.